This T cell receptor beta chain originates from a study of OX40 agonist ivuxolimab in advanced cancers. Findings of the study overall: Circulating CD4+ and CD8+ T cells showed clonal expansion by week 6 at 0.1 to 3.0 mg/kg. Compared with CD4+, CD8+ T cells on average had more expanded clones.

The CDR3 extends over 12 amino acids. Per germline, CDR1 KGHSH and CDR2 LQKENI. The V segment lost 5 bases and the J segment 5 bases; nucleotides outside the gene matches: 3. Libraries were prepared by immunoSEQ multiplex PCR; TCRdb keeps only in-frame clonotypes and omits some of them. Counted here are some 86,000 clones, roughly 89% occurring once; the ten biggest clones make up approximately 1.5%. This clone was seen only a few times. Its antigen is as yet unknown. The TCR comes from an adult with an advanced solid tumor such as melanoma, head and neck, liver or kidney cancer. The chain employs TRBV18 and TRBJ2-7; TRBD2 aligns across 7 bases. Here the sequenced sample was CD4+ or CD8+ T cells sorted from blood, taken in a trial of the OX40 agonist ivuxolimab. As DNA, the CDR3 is TGTGCCAGCTCAGCGGGGGTCGACGAGCAGTACTTC. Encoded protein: CASSAGVDEQYF.